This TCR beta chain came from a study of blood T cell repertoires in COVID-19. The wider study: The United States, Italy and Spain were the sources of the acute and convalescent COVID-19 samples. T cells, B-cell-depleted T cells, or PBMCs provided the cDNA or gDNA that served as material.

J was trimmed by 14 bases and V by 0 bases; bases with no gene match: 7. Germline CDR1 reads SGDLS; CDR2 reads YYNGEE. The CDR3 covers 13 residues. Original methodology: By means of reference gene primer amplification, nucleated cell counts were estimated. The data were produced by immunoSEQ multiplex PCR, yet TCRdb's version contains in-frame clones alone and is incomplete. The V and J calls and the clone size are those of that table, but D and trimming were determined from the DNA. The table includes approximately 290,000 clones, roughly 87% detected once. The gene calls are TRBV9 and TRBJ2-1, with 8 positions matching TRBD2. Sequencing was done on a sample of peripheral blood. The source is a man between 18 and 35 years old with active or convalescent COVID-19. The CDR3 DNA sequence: TGTGCCAGCAGCGTAGGTCCGGGACTAGATGAGTTCTTC. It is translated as CASSVGPGLDEFF.